Below are 10 T cell receptor beta chains sequenced from a single sample in a study of cytomegalovirus exposure and HLA in healthy donors. The study ran its PCR with 60 Vbeta and 13 Jbeta primers. TCRdb keeps only in-frame clones here, not all; method: immunoSEQ multiplex PCR. The sample records roughly 140,000 clones, around 77% being singletons. Sample: PBMCs. The receptors were sampled from a woman aged 40 to 49 in good health and CMV-seropositive.

The J gene is TRBJ1-2, the V gene TRBV4-2, with TRBD1 matching 8 bases. This CDR3 region has 15 residues. Germline lookup yields CDR1 LGHNA and CDR2 YNFKEQ. With 5 bases clipped from V and 6 bases from J, the junction kept 11 bases outside the gene matches. The CDR3: CASSSPDRGKNGYTF. DNA for the CDR3: TGTGCCAGCAGCTCCCCCGACAGGGGCAAGAATGGCTACACCTTC.

The CDR3 loop is CASSQLPETGVLTF. The CDR3 coding sequence is TGTGCCAGCAGCCAATTGCCCGAGACAGGCGTCCTGACTTTC. This chain uses TRBV16 with TRBJ2-6; D may be TRBD1 (6 bases). V was clipped by 1 base and J by 12 bases, with 13 bases between them. The CDR3 runs to 14 residues. Germline CDR1 reads KGHSY; CDR2 reads FQNENV.

V gene TRBV5-4 combines with J gene TRBJ2-3; perhaps TRBD2 as D (6 bases). This CDR3 spans 16 amino acids. Germline-derived CDR1 and CDR2 are SGHNT and YYREEE (reference sequence). Trimming took off 5 bases at V and 2 bases at J, with 18 bases between the two ends. Written as DNA, the CDR3 is TGTGCCAGCAGAGAGCATAGCGGACGATACACAGATACGCAGTATTTT. This gives the protein CASREHSGRYTDTQYF.

The rearrangement uses TRBV6-5 and TRBJ2-2; 7 bases line up with TRBD1. The CDR3 is made up of 15 amino acids. CDR1 is MNHEY, CDR2 SVGAGI, per germline. With 5 bases clipped from V and 4 bases from J, the junction kept 7 bases outside the gene matches. The DNA for the CDR3 is TGTGCCAGCAGTCCCGACAGGGCGGGCACCGGGGAGCTGTTTTTT. It yields the protein CASSPDRAGTGELFF.

The chain couples TRBV5-1 to TRBJ1-2, with TRBD1 matching 7 bases. The CDR3 is 14 residues long. CDR1 is SGHRS, CDR2 YFSETQ, per germline. Trimming cost V 3 bases and J 3 bases; bases outside gene matches: 5. CDR3 nucleotide sequence: TGCGCCAGCAGCTCGACAGGGAGTGACTATGGCTACACCTTC. Protein product: CASSSTGSDYGYTF.

The rearrangement uses TRBV5-1 and TRBJ1-3; D might be TRBD1 (5 bases). The CDR3 sequence is 16 residues long. Trimming stripped 4 bases from V and 0 bases from J, with 14 bases between. The germline V gene has CDR1 SGHRS and CDR2 YFSETQ. The CDR3 bases are TGCGCCAGCAGCCCTATGAGTCAGGGCTCTGGAAACACCATATATTTT. Amino acids: CASSPMSQGSGNTIYF.

This clone has a single count. The CDR3 DNA is TGTGCCACCAGCAGAACAGGGGTTAATTCACCCCTCCACTTT. Encoded protein: CATSRTGVNSPLHF. The chain is built from TRBV15 and TRBJ1-6, with TRBD1 identical over 7 bases. The length of the CDR3 is 14 residues. The trim removed 2 bases at V and 6 bases at J, leaving 1 base unmatched. The germline V gene has CDR1 LNHNV and CDR2 YYDKDF (reference sequence). The full variable domain, in which reference TRBV15 and TRBJ1-6 provide the parts outside the CDR3, is DAMVIQNPRYQVTQFGKPVTLSCSQTLNHNVMYWYQQKSSQAPKLLFHYYDKDFNNEADTPDNFQSRRPNTSFCFLDIRSPGLGDTAMYLCATSRTGVNSPLHFGNGTRLTVT.

This clone was detected a few times. The V gene is TRBV2, the J gene TRBJ2-7; D is possibly TRBD2 (6 bases). The length of the CDR3 is 14 residues. V lost 6 bases and J 2 bases, leaving 14 bases between the germline ends. Germline V gives CDR1 SNHLY, CDR2 FYNNEI. The CDR3 is CASRRGTETYEQYF. CDR3 nucleotides: TGTGCCAGCAGACGGGGGACCGAGACCTACGAGCAGTACTTC.

The V call is TRBV7-7, the J call TRBJ2-2, with 7 bases identical to TRBD1. V lost 4 bases and J lost 4; bases outside the gene matches: 6. The CDR3 loop spans 15 amino acids. Per the germline V gene, CDR1 is SSHAT and CDR2 is FNYEAQ (reference sequence). The CDR3 nucleotides are TGTGCCAGCAGCTCCCAGACAGGGTTCACCGGGGAGCTGTTTTTT. Encoded protein: CASSSQTGFTGELFF.

The chain is built from TRBV6-5 and TRBJ2-2; 7 nucleotides align to TRBD2. This CDR3 spans 15 amino acids. After removal of 6 bases from V and 0 bases from J, the junction contained 4 bases not matched to a gene. CDR1 is MNHEY and CDR2 is SVGAGI in the germline V gene. CDR3 nucleotides: TGTGCCAGCAGCCGGGGGGTCGCGAACACCGGGGAGCTGTTTTTT. This sequence encodes CASSRGVANTGELFF.